This entry features one T cell receptor (beta chain) sequence. A single record per CDR3 protein comes from TCRdb applying MiXCR to the RT-PCR reads. This table holds about 780,000 distinct CDR3 sequences, less than 20% found once. The CDR3 contains 14 residues. V was trimmed by 2 bases and J by 5 bases, leaving 10 bases between them. Germline loops: CDR1 SGHTA, CDR2 FQGNSA. The data belong to a study of response to subunit inactivated influenza vaccine. The chain joins TRBV7-2 to TRBJ2-1, with TRBD2 as a possible D gene (6 bases). This sample comprised PBMCs from blood, obtained approximately 5 days after vaccination. This clonotype was obtained from a man over 45 who received an inactivated influenza vaccine. The CDR3 sequence: CASSLTLADNEQFF. In nucleotides, the CDR3 is TGTGCCAGCAGCTTAACATTAGCGGACAATGAGCAGTTCTTC.